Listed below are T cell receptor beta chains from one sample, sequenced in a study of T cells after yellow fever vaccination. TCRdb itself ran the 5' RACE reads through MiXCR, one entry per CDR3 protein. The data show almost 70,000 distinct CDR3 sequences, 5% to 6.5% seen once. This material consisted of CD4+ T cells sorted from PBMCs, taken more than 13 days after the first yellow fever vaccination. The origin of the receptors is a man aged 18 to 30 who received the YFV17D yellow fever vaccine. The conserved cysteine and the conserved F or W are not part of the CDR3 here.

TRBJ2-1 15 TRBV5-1 ASSLVAGAGVAREQF
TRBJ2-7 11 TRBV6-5 ASRPSGFYEQY
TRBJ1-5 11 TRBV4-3 ASSQGENQPQH
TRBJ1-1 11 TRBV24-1 ATMGQGAGEAF
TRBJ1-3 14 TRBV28 ASIKGGQFSGNTIY
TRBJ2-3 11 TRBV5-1 ASSLDYQDTQY
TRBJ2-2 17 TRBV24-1 ATSDWLDRKSANTGELF
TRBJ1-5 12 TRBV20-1 SARGPGDGQPQH
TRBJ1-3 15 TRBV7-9 ASRYNRDTSSGNTIY
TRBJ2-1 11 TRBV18 ASSPRTYNEQF
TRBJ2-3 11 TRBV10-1 ASSAGPADTQY
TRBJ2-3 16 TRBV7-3 ASSSRGGAGGSADTQY
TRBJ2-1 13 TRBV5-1 ASSRPGQGYNEQF
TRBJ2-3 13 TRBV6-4 ASSESGGATDTQY
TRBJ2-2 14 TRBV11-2 ASSPHGGSGTGELF
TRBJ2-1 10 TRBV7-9 ASTWDNNEQF
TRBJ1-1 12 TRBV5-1 ASELGTSPQSAF
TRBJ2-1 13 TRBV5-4 ASSLTGTSGGQEF
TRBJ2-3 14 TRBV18 ASSPISGGASDTQY
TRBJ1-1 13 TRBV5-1 ASSPRTGLNTEAF
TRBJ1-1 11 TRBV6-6 ASRPGFHTEAF
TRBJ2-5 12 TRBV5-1 ASRGLTGQETQY